This T cell receptor (beta chain) emerged from a study of shared clonotypes between healthy human individuals. The protocol was immunoSEQ multiplex PCR, while the TCRdb copy is restricted to in-frame clones and leaves out a portion. This table has around 2,000,000 clones, about 95% appearing once. Naivety among CD8 cells was defined by CD45RO negativity and positive CCR7 selection, thereby excluding terminally differentiated effector memory CD45RA+ cells. The CDR3 contains 15 residues. The ends lost 5 bases at V and 5 bases at J; junction bases unmatched: 8. Looked up from germline, CDR1 is PRHDT and CDR2 is FYEKMQ (reference sequence). This clone has a single count.

V and J are TRBV13 and TRBJ2-5; 10 bases agree with TRBD1. This TCR was recovered from a man younger than 30 in good health. Material: naive CD8+ T cells sorted from blood. As DNA, the CDR3 is TGTGCCAGCAGCCCCGGACAGGGGGGCGTGGAGACCCAGTACTTC. Its translation is CASSPGQGGVETQYF.